These 26 T cell receptor beta chains originate from one sample sequenced in a study of CD8+ T cells in alopecia areata. The authors extracted RNA and reverse transcribed it into cDNA as the sequencing template. TCRdb's copy holds only in-frame clones and misses some; the assay was immunoSEQ multiplex PCR. Among roughly 120,000 clones listed, less than 45% were seen once. The sample comprised CD4+ T cells sorted from blood. The receptors originated from a human donor with alopecia areata.

The chain is built from TRBV15 and TRBJ2-1; no firm D call. Germline CDR1 and CDR2: LNHNV and YYDKDF (reference sequence). V lost 2 bases and J 2 bases, leaving 13 bases between the germline ends. The CDR3 loop spans 16 amino acids. This chain's CDR3 is CATSRTGQRAYNEQFF. CDR3 coding DNA: TGTGCCACCAGCAGAACGGGCCAACGGGCCTACAATGAGCAGTTCTTC.

This clone has only a few counts. The CDR3 here is CASSLPGGKTQYF. In DNA form, the CDR3 reads TGTGCCAGCAGCTTACCCGGGGGTAAGACCCAGTACTTC. The chain joins TRBV13 to TRBJ2-5; D is possibly TRBD2 (6 bases). The V end lost 2 bases, the J end lost 6 bases, and 10 bases lay between the germline ends. Germline CDR1 reads PRHDT; CDR2 reads FYEKMQ (reference sequence). This CDR3 has 13 residues.

This clone was found a few times. The chain uses TRBV18 and TRBJ2-1; no reliable D call. CDR3 length equals 12 residues. Germline V gives CDR1 KGHSH, CDR2 LQKENI. V was pared by 3 bases and J by 5 bases, with 5 bases between. As DNA, the CDR3 is TGTGCCAGCTCACCCCAGCACAATGAGCAGTTCTTC. This encodes CASSPQHNEQFF.

This clone was recorded a few times. CDR3 sequence (DNA): TGTGCCAGCAGCTTAGGGGCAGCCTACGAGCAGTACTTC. Translating gives CASSLGAAYEQYF. This chain uses TRBV11-2 with TRBJ2-7, with D uncertain. V lost 1 base, J lost 2 bases, and 6 bases lay in between. There are 13 residues in the CDR3. Germline CDR1 SGHAT, CDR2 FQNNGV. Combining the CDR3 with reference TRBV11-2 and TRBJ2-7 gives the whole variable domain EAGVAQSPRYKIIEKRQSVAFWCNPISGHATLYWYQQILGQGPKLLIQFQNNGVVDDSQLPKDRFSAERLKGVDSTLKIQPAKLEDSAVYLCASSLGAAYEQYFGPGTRLTVT.

This clone has just a few counts. The chain recombines TRBV7-2 with TRBJ1-2; TRBD1 agrees at 10 bases. CDR3 size: 17 residues. The V segment lost 1 base and the J segment 6 bases; nucleotides outside the gene matches: 11. Germline values: CDR1 SGHTA, CDR2 FQGNSA. Written as DNA, the CDR3 is TGTGCCAGCAGCTTAGGGGTGACAGGGGGCCTAAGTAATGGCTACACCTTC. It specifies CASSLGVTGGLSNGYTF.

The chain carries TRBV5-1 and TRBJ2-5, with D perhaps matching TRBD2 (6 bases). This CDR3 region has 13 residues. With 1 base removed from V and 4 bases from J, the gap between germline ends came to 8 bases. Germline lookup yields CDR1 SGHRS and CDR2 YFSETQ. CDR3 coding DNA: TGCGCCAGCAGCTTGAGACTAGGAGAGACCCAGTACTTC. Amino acids: CASSLRLGETQYF.

This clone turned up a few times. The chain uses TRBV29-1 and TRBJ2-3, with 7 bases fitting TRBD1. The V gene's germline CDR1 is SQVTM and CDR2 ANQGSEA. There are 14 residues in the CDR3. Trimming removed 7 bases from V and 1 base from J; junction bases left unmatched: 8. The DNA of the CDR3 is TGCAGCGCCAACAGGGGTTTTCGCACAGATACGCAGTATTTT. Translation: CSANRGFRTDTQYF.

The chain combines TRBV29-1 with TRBJ1-5; possibly TRBD1 for D (6 bases). This CDR3 region has 14 residues. V lost 6 bases to trimming and J lost 0 bases, with 12 bases between them. Germline CDR1 and CDR2: SQVTM and ANQGSEA. The CDR3: CSVLGQDSNQPQHF. In DNA, the CDR3 is TGCAGCGTCTTGGGACAAGATAGCAATCAGCCCCAGCATTTT.

This clone was counted only a few times. The chain joins TRBV4-2 to TRBJ2-1; TRBD2 matches at 10 bases. V lost 4 bases to trimming and J lost 2 bases; unmatched junction nucleotides: 11. CDR3 size: 18 residues. Germline CDR1 LGHNA, CDR2 YNFKEQ. This chain's CDR3 is CASSRRASGSNAYNEQFF. The CDR3 DNA reads as TGTGCCAGCAGCCGTCGGGCTAGCGGGAGCAACGCCTACAATGAGCAGTTCTTC.

This clone was observed a few times. The chain links TRBV29-1 to TRBJ2-7, with D tentatively TRBD1 or TRBD2 (5 bases each). Trimming cost V 4 bases and J 3 bases, with 16 bases left between them. Germline assignment: CDR1 SQVTM and CDR2 ANQGSEA. This CDR3 has 14 residues. The DNA of the CDR3 is TGCAGCGTTGCTCCGCAGCGAGGGGACTACGAGCAGTACTTC. This gives the protein CSVAPQRGDYEQYF.

The chain is built from TRBV14 and TRBJ1-2; D remains unclear. The germline CDR1 and CDR2 sequences are SGHDN and FVKESK. The V end was cut by 0 bases, the J end by 5 bases, with 4 bases between. This CDR3 region has 12 residues. The CDR3 reads CASSQERYGYTF. The CDR3 nucleotides are TGTGCCAGCAGCCAAGAACGATATGGCTACACCTTC.

A few counts support this clone. The chain combines TRBV6-5 with TRBJ1-2, with a tentative D call TRBD1 (5 bases). This CDR3 is built from 16 residues. Germline V gene lookup returns CDR1 MNHEY and CDR2 SVGAGI. The V and J ends lost 0 bases and 4 bases respectively, with 15 bases between them. CDR3 residues: CASSYSIGGASYGYTF. The DNA for the CDR3 is TGTGCCAGCAGTTACTCCATAGGAGGGGCGTCCTATGGCTACACCTTC.

This clone was detected a few times. The gene calls are TRBV29-1 and TRBJ1-6; possible D gene TRBD1, 6 bases. Germline CDR1 reads SQVTM; CDR2 reads ANQGSEA. V lost 6 bases, J lost 5 bases, and 14 bases lay in between. The length of the CDR3 is 14 residues. The CDR3 bases are TGCAGCGTGAAGCAGGGGACAAATAATTCACCCCTCCACTTT. Amino acids: CSVKQGTNNSPLHF.

The chain joins TRBV6-5 to TRBJ2-1; D gene uncertain. The germline V and J ends were trimmed by 8 bases and 0 bases, with 5 bases remaining between them. There are 12 residues in the CDR3. In germline, CDR1 is MNHEY, CDR2 SVGAGI. In nucleotides, the CDR3 is TGTGCCAGCTCCGACTCCTACAATGAGCAGTTCTTC. Translating it yields CASSDSYNEQFF.

The table lists this clone with a few counts. The gene calls are TRBV29-1 and TRBJ2-3, with 7 bases lining up with TRBD2. Germline CDR1 and CDR2: SQVTM and ANQGSEA. The CDR3 runs to 14 residues. J gave up 5 bases and V 7 bases, and 12 bases lay outside the gene matches. The CDR3 DNA reads TGCAGCGCGCTCCAGGTGGTAGCGGGAGATACGCAGTATTTT. This translates into CSALQVVAGDTQYF.

The V and J genes are TRBV4-3 and TRBJ1-2; weak D call: TRBD1 (5 bases). This CDR3 contains 13 residues. Germline V gene sequence: CDR1 LGHNA, CDR2 YSLEER. The V gene lost 3 bases and the J gene lost 8 bases, with 13 bases spanning the gap. The chain's CDR3 is CASSQQGLGGYTF. In DNA, the CDR3 is TGCGCCAGCAGCCAGCAGGGCTTGGGCGGCTACACCTTC.

This clone was counted between two and nine times. The chain combines TRBV4-3 with TRBJ2-3, with 8 bases that match TRBD1. J lost 0 bases, V lost 1 base, and 0 bases had no gene match. Germline-derived CDR1 and CDR2 are LGHNA and YSLEER. CDR3 length: 15 amino acids. For the CDR3, the DNA is TGCGCCAGCAGCCAAGGGGACAGGAGCACAGATACGCAGTATTTT. It yields the protein CASSQGDRSTDTQYF.

The chain carries TRBV29-1 and TRBJ2-7; 8 nucleotides line up with TRBD1. The length of the CDR3 is 15 residues. Germline CDR1 and CDR2: SQVTM and ANQGSEA. V was clipped by 6 bases and J by 0 bases; unmatched bases: 10. In DNA, the CDR3 is TGCAGCGTCATCCCCCGGCAGGGGGCCTCCTACGAGCAGTACTTC. This encodes CSVIPRQGASYEQYF.

The chain joins TRBV7-2 to TRBJ2-4, with D possibly matching TRBD1 (6 bases). The V end lost 6 bases, the J end lost 3 bases, and 18 bases lay between the germline ends. The germline V gene encodes CDR1 SGHTA and CDR2 FQGNSA. This CDR3 region has 16 residues. The CDR3 coding sequence is TGTGCCAGCAGTCCAAGGGGGACAATCGGCAAAAACATTCAGTACTTC. It encodes CASSPRGTIGKNIQYF.

Only a few counts were recorded for this clone. The chain couples TRBV30 to TRBJ2-1; possibly TRBD2 for D (6 bases). The V and J ends lost 4 bases and 9 bases respectively, with 13 bases between them. The CDR3 covers 12 residues. Germline CDR1 and CDR2: GTSNPN and SVGIG (reference sequence). CDR3 in amino acids: CAWTGYGGEQFF. CDR3 DNA: TGTGCCTGGACAGGGTACGGGGGTGAGCAGTTCTTC.

This chain joins TRBV28 and TRBJ2-4; no firm D call. CDR1 is MDHEN, CDR2 SYDVKM, per germline. Trimming removed 5 bases from V and 0 bases from J, with 8 bases in between. The CDR3 is 14 amino acids. The CDR3 reads CASSPLVAKNIQYF. DNA of the CDR3: TGTGCCAGCAGTCCCTTGGTAGCCAAAAACATTCAGTACTTC.

This clone was picked up one time. The chain employs TRBV2 and TRBJ2-7; D is undetermined. V dropped 5 bases and J dropped 1 base, with 12 bases sitting between them. CDR1 and CDR2 from the germline V gene are SNHLY and FYNNEI. This CDR3 is 14 amino acids long. CDR3 in amino acids: CASSLLQFSYEQYF. The CDR3 region has the DNA TGTGCCAGCAGTTTGTTACAGTTTTCCTACGAGCAGTACTTC.

J is TRBJ2-5 and V is TRBV7-2, with TRBD2 matching 9 bases. Per the germline V gene, CDR1 is SGHTA and CDR2 is FQGNSA. After removal of 7 bases from V and 5 bases from J, the junction contained 11 bases not matched to a gene. The CDR3 contains 15 residues. CDR3 region: CASTPFVAGGETQYF. The CDR3 nucleotides are TGTGCCAGCACCCCCTTCGTTGCGGGGGGGGAGACCCAGTACTTC.

This clone was counted a few times. This chain links TRBV29-1 with TRBJ1-1, with D possibly TRBD1 on 6 matching bases. The V end lost 3 bases, the J end lost 1 base, and 6 bases lay between the germline ends. Per the germline V gene, CDR1 is SQVTM and CDR2 is ANQGSEA. The CDR3 has 12 residues. The CDR3 sequence: CSVEDRNTEAFF. The CDR3, as DNA: TGCAGCGTTGAGGACAGGAACACTGAAGCTTTCTTT. Based on the CDR3 plus reference TRBV29-1 and TRBJ1-1, the full variable domain is SAVISQKPSRDICQRGTSLTIQCQVDSQVTMMFWYRQQPGQSLTLIATANQGSEATYESGFVIDKFPISRPNLTFSTLTVSNMSPEDSSIYLCSVEDRNTEAFFGQGTRLTVV.

This clone was observed a handful of times. This specimen includes other DNA sequences encoding the same CDR3. V and J are TRBV29-1 and TRBJ2-3, with D perhaps matching TRBD1 (6 bases). The CDR3 totals 12 residues. Between the trimmed V and J ends, which lost 5 bases and 1 base, there was a span of 7 bases. The germline V gene encodes CDR1 SQVTM and CDR2 ANQGSEA. CDR3 coding DNA: TGCAGCGTTAGGACAGGCACAGATACGCAGTATTTT. This codes for CSVRTGTDTQYF.

This clone has more than one count but fewer than ten. The V call is TRBV29-1, the J call TRBJ2-1, with 11 bases that match TRBD2. This CDR3 comprises 13 residues. V was clipped by 7 bases and J by 8 bases; unmatched bases: 7. The V gene's germline CDR1 is SQVTM and CDR2 ANQGSEA. The CDR3 here is CSGNSGGAHEQFF. The CDR3 DNA reads as TGCAGCGGAAATAGCGGGGGGGCCCATGAGCAGTTCTTC.